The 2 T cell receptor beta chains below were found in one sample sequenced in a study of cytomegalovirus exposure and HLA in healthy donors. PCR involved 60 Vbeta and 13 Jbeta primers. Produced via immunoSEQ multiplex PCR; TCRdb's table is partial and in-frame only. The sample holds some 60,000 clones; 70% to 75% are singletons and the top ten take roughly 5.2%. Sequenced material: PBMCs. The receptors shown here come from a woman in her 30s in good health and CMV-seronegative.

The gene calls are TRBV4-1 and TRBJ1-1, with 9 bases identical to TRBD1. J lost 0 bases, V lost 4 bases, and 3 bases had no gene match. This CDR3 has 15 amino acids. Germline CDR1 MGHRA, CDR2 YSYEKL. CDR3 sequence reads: CASSLDRGVNTEAFF. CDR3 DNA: TGCGCCAGCAGCCTGGACAGGGGAGTGAACACTGAAGCTTTCTTT.

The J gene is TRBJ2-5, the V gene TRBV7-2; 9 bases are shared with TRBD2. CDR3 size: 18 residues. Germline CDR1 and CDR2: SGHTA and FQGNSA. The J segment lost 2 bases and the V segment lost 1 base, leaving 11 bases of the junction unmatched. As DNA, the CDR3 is TGTGCCAGCAGCTTAGGACTAGCGGTTAACCCTTTACAAGAGACCCAGTACTTC. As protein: CASSLGLAVNPLQETQYF.